Described below is a single T cell receptor (beta chain) sequence and its context. Its target is unknown. The source of the sample is a study of CD4 T cells in relation to SARS-CoV-2 and coronaviruses. Study context: TCR beta CDR3s were sequenced after approximately 11-day antigen culture of PBMCs.

Findings and limits, study-wide: No donor gave both pre-pandemic and post-infection samples.

Here immunoSEQ multiplex PCR was the method, and the copy in TCRdb shows in-frame clones only, minus some. The data show around 45,000 clones, over 75% seen once. For 10 days, 85,000 to 100,000 sorted CD4+ cells grew with T cell-depleted PBMCs and CEF. Unmatched junction bases numbered 15, after V lost 1 base and J lost 7 bases. CDR1 is LNHDA, CDR2 SQIVND, per germline (reference sequence). This CDR3 is built from 18 residues. The receptor's source is an adult with COVID-19. The specimen sequenced was naive CD4+ T cells from PBMCs, cultured in vitro. Subset noted: naive CD4+ T cells isolated by negative enrichment. The rearrangement uses TRBV19 and TRBJ1-5; 8 bases map to TRBD1. The CDR3 bases are TGTGCCAGTAGTATAGGTTGGCAGGGGGCCCCAATTTGGCAGCCCCAGCATTTT. Translated: CASSIGWQGAPIWQPQHF.